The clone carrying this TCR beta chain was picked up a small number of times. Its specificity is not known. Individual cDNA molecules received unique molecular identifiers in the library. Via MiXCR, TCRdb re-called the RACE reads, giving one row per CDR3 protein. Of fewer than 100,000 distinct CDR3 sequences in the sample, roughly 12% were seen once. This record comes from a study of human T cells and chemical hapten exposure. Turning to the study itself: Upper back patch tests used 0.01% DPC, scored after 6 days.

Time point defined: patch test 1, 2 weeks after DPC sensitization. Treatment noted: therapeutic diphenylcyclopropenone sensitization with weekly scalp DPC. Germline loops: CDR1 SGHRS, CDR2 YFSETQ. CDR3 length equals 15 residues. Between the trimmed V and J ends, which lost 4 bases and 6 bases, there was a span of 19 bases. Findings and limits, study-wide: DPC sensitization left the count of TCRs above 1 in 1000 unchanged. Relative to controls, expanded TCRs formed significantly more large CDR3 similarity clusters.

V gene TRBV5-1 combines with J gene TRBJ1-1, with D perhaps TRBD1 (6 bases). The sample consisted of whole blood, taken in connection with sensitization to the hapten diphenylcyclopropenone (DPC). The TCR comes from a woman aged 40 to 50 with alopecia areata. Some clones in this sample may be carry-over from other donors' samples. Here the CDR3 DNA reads TGCGCCAGCAGCCTTGTCAATCCAGGGGCCCCTGAAGCTTTCTTT. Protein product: CASSLVNPGAPEAFF.